Described below is a single TCR beta chain sequence and its context. Cells sorted by CD45RO/CCR7/CD25/CD127/CD95/CD27 comprised CD4+ naive, central memory, regulatory and stem cell-like memory cells. This entry comes from a study of beta chain features in type 1 diabetes. Expressed TCRB transcripts got sequenced, as all isolated RNA was reverse transcribed. Deep immunoSEQ sequencing covered naive, central memory and regulatory T cell samples. Data came from immunoSEQ multiplex PCR; TCRdb stores just in-frame clones and leaves some out. Of around 330,000 clones detected, 9.5% to 11% appear once; the ten largest clones hold 0.015%. The trim removed 3 bases at V and 5 bases at J, leaving 6 bases unmatched. Germline-derived CDR1 and CDR2 are MNHEY and SMNVEV (reference sequence). The CDR3 is 16 amino acids.

Sequencing was carried out using naive CD4+ T cells from blood. The V call is TRBV27, the J call TRBJ2-5; 13 bases are shared with TRBD2. This TCR came from a woman in her thirties in good health. This chain's CDR3 is CASSFTSGRAPETQYF. In DNA form, the CDR3 reads TGTGCCAGCAGTTTCACTAGCGGGAGGGCCCCCGAGACCCAGTACTTC.